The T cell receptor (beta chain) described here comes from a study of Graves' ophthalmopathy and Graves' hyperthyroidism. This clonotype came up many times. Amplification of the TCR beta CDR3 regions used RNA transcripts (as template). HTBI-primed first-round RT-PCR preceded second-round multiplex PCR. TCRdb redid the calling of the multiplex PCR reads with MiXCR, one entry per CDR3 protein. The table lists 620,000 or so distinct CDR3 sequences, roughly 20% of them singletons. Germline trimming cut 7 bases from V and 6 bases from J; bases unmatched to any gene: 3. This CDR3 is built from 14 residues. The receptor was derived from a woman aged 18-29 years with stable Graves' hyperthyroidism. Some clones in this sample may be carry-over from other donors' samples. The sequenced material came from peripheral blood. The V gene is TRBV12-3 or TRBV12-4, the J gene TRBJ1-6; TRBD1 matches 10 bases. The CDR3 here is CASTRDRGNSPLHF. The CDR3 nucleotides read TGTGCCAGCACCCGGGACAGGGGTAATTCACCCCTCCACTTT.